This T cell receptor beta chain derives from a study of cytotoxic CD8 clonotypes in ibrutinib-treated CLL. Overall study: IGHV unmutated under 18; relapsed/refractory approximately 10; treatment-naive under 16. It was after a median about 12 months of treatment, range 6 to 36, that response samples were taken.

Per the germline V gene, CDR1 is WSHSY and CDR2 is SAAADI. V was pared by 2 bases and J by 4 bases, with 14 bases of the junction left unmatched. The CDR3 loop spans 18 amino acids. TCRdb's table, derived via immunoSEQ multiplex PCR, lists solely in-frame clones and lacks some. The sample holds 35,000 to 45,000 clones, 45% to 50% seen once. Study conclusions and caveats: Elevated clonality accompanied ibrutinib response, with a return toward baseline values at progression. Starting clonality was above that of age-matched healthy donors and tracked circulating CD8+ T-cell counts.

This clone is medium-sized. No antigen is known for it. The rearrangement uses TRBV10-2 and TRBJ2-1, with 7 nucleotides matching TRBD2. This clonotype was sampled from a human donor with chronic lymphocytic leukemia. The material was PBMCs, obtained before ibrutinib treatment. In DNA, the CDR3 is TGCGCCAGCAGTGAGAAGTTATGGAGGGAGGGCCCGTACAATGAGCAGTTCTTC. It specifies CASSEKLWREGPYNEQFF.